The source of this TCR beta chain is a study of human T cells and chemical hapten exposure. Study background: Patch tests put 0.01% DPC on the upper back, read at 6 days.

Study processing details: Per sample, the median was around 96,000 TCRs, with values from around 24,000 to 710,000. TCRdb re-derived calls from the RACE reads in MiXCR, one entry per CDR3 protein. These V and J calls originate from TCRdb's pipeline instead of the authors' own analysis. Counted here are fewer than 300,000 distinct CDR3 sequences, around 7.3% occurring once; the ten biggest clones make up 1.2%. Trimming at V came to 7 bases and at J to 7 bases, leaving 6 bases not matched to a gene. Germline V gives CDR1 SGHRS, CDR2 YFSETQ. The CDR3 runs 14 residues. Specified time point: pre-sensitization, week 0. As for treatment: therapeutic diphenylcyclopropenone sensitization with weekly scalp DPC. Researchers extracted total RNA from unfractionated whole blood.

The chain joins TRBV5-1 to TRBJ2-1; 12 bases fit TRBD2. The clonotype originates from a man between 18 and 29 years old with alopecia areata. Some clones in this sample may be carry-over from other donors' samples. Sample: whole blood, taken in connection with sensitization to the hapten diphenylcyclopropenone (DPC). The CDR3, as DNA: TGCGCCAGCCCCCTAGCGGGGGGGCGGAATGAGCAGTTCTTC. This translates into CASPLAGGRNEQFF.